The clone carrying this T cell receptor beta chain was recorded only once. What it recognizes is unknown. With 10%, 30% or 50% of RNA, about 20,000 to 1,100,000 naive CD8 T cells were sequenced. TCRdb recomputed calls from the PCR reads with MiXCR, one row per CDR3 protein. The sample has about 510,000 distinct CDR3 sequences, 20% to 25% seen once; the top ten hold around 0.84%. This entry comes from a study of molecular identifiers for immune sequencing clone quantification. Study-level background: Five portions were made in replicates from RNA of roughly 20,000 or 100,000 naive CD8 cells, and four underwent sequencing. Study-level results: Barcode collisions between identical TCR molecules could shrink estimates of highly expanded clone sizes.

Germline V gene lookup returns CDR1 DFQATT and CDR2 SNEGSKA (reference sequence). V was shortened by 0 bases and J by 4 bases, with 3 bases between the two germline ends. The CDR3 has 12 residues. The sample taken for sequencing was naive CD8+ T cells from blood, with Jurkat cell RNA spiked in. The subset denotes: FACS-sorted CD8+CD4-CCR7+CD45RA+ naive T cells. The J gene is TRBJ2-2, the V gene TRBV20-1; D unclear. The receptor comes from a human donor in good health. Some libraries in this study had Jurkat cell RNA spiked in. This chain's CDR3 is CSARDGTGELFF. The CDR3 DNA sequence: TGCAGTGCTAGAGATGGCACCGGGGAGCTGTTTTTT.